This TCR beta chain was recorded in a study of blood T cell repertoires in COVID-19. Background on the study: PBMCs, B-cell-depleted T cells, or T cells were the source of the cDNA or gDNA that made up the material.

CDR1 is SGHVS, CDR2 FQNEAQ, per germline. Trimming removed 3 bases at V and 0 bases at J, with 6 bases between. The CDR3 has 14 amino acids. Method: immunoSEQ multiplex PCR; TCRdb's copy keeps in-frame clones and lacks some. The sample consists of about 69,000 clones, under 85% of them appearing once. This TCR derives from a man aged 60 to 69 with acute or convalescent COVID-19. Source material: peripheral blood. The chain recombines TRBV7-8 with TRBJ2-1; no clear D gene. The CDR3 loop reads CASSFESSYNEQFF. The CDR3 DNA follows: TGTGCCAGCAGCTTCGAGAGCTCCTACAATGAGCAGTTCTTC.